This is a list of T cell receptor beta chains from one sample in a study of control samples from healthy donors and cancer patients. Only in-frame clones appear in the TCRdb table, and some are missing; sequencing was by immunoSEQ multiplex PCR. The sample contains about 98,000 clones, 82% of which appear only once. Sequencing input: blood. The source is a man aged 55-75 years in good health. CDR3s include the opening cysteine and the closing phenylalanine or tryptophan. The order of the fields is CDR3 protein, J gene, D gene, V gene. A D gene is named only where the DNA matches it firmly.

CDR3 protein: CASSLGPSGGTDTQYF
J gene: TRBJ2-3
D gene: TRBD2
V gene: TRBV5-5

CDR3 protein: CASSLPPRVNEQFF
J gene: TRBJ2-1
D gene: -
V gene: TRBV5-1

CDR3 protein: CASSSNPGQNSGNTIYF
J gene: TRBJ1-3
D gene: TRBD1
V gene: TRBV5-1

CDR3 protein: CASRPNRSWTQYF
J gene: TRBJ2-5
D gene: -
V gene: TRBV21-1

CDR3 protein: CASSGVLTKTNYGYTF
J gene: TRBJ1-2
D gene: -
V gene: TRBV19

CDR3 protein: CASSEAPGLAGGGEQYF
J gene: TRBJ2-7
D gene: TRBD2
V gene: TRBV6-1

CDR3 protein: CASSSTLRDPRRGTDTQYF
J gene: TRBJ2-3
D gene: -
V gene: TRBV16

CDR3 protein: CAWSVRGLAGGQSYEQYF
J gene: TRBJ2-7
D gene: TRBD2
V gene: TRBV30

CDR3 protein: CASSVGRSSTGELFF
J gene: TRBJ2-2
D gene: -
V gene: TRBV9

CDR3 protein: CAWARGYGTQYF
J gene: TRBJ2-5
D gene: -
V gene: TRBV30

CDR3 protein: CASSLVAGGAQLAGGHSEQYF
J gene: TRBJ2-7
D gene: TRBD2
V gene: TRBV5-1

CDR3 protein: CASSRLAGRVEQYF
J gene: TRBJ2-7
D gene: TRBD2
V gene: TRBV7-9

CDR3 protein: CASSLPISGKNIQYF
J gene: TRBJ2-4
D gene: -
V gene: TRBV28

CDR3 protein: CASSEAAGGGTDTQYF
J gene: TRBJ2-3
D gene: TRBD1
V gene: TRBV6-1

CDR3 protein: CASTGQDRASF
J gene: TRBJ2-4
D gene: TRBD1
V gene: TRBV2

CDR3 protein: CASSLNRPSTDTQYF
J gene: TRBJ2-3
D gene: -
V gene: TRBV7-2

CDR3 protein: CASSVSTAGYTF
J gene: TRBJ1-2
D gene: -
V gene: TRBV3-1/TRBV3-2

CDR3 protein: CASSHNLAGVKGTQYF
J gene: TRBJ2-5
D gene: TRBD2
V gene: TRBV14

CDR3 protein: CASSSQSVREKLFF
J gene: TRBJ1-4
D gene: -
V gene: TRBV7-2

CDR3 protein: CAIRSSGEYEQYF
J gene: TRBJ2-7
D gene: -
V gene: TRBV10-3

CDR3 protein: CASSQVSSGPLNEQFF
J gene: TRBJ2-1
D gene: TRBD2
V gene: TRBV4-1

CDR3 protein: CAGSGQGNSPLHF
J gene: TRBJ1-6
D gene: TRBD1
V gene: TRBV2

CDR3 protein: CASSALRLYEQYF
J gene: TRBJ2-7
D gene: -
V gene: TRBV2

CDR3 protein: CASSTDRVNEQFF
J gene: TRBJ2-1
D gene: TRBD1
V gene: TRBV6-4

CDR3 protein: CASSSSKPTGNTEAFF
J gene: TRBJ1-1
D gene: -
V gene: TRBV13

CDR3 protein: CASSVTGTGGTDTQYF
J gene: TRBJ2-3
D gene: TRBD1
V gene: TRBV19

CDR3 protein: CASSGQGTGANVLTF
J gene: TRBJ2-6
D gene: TRBD1
V gene: TRBV19

CDR3 protein: CASSRDPQTQYF
J gene: TRBJ2-5
D gene: -
V gene: TRBV12-3/TRBV12-4

CDR3 protein: CASSRAGEDYNEQFF
J gene: TRBJ2-1
D gene: TRBD2
V gene: TRBV6-5

CDR3 protein: CASSPGAEGYTF
J gene: TRBJ1-2
D gene: -
V gene: TRBV6-6

CDR3 protein: CASSSWTGTGGYTF
J gene: TRBJ1-2
D gene: TRBD1
V gene: TRBV5-1

CDR3 protein: CASSVGQGASPLHF
J gene: TRBJ1-6
D gene: TRBD1
V gene: TRBV18

CDR3 protein: CASSVGPLYGYTF
J gene: TRBJ1-2
D gene: -
V gene: TRBV9

CDR3 protein: CASSPRPPEAFF
J gene: TRBJ1-1
D gene: -
V gene: TRBV7-2

CDR3 protein: CASRTGRVPLSYEQYF
J gene: TRBJ2-7
D gene: -
V gene: TRBV2

CDR3 protein: CASSLLSPGTGGETQYF
J gene: TRBJ2-5
D gene: -
V gene: TRBV28

CDR3 protein: CASGTLQGAGETQYF
J gene: TRBJ2-5
D gene: TRBD1
V gene: TRBV25-1

CDR3 protein: CASGLVPKDSSAWNTEAFF
J gene: TRBJ1-1
D gene: -
V gene: TRBV12-5

CDR3 protein: CASSIGGLVTYNEQFF
J gene: TRBJ2-1
D gene: -
V gene: TRBV19

CDR3 protein: CASSPWADQETQYF
J gene: TRBJ2-5
D gene: -
V gene: TRBV5-5

CDR3 protein: CASSVGAHPPGELFF
J gene: TRBJ2-2
D gene: -
V gene: TRBV9

CDR3 protein: CASSLSPNTGELFF
J gene: TRBJ2-2
D gene: -
V gene: TRBV5-1

CDR3 protein: CASSIGDTGAYSNQPQHF
J gene: TRBJ1-5
D gene: -
V gene: TRBV19

CDR3 protein: CASSLTTDFQETQYF
J gene: TRBJ2-5
D gene: -
V gene: TRBV7-9

CDR3 protein: CASSYSTGVDQPQHF
J gene: TRBJ1-5
D gene: TRBD1
V gene: TRBV6-6

CDR3 protein: CASSYSPTDSQETQYF
J gene: TRBJ2-5
D gene: -
V gene: TRBV6-5

CDR3 protein: CASSLDQWGAPYNEQFF
J gene: TRBJ2-1
D gene: -
V gene: TRBV11-3

CDR3 protein: CASSQDGQGTVEQYF
J gene: TRBJ2-7
D gene: TRBD1
V gene: TRBV3-1/TRBV3-2

CDR3 protein: CASSRTRGAGSADTQYF
J gene: TRBJ2-3
D gene: -
V gene: TRBV3-1/TRBV3-2

CDR3 protein: CASSSAAMMSSSLQDTQYF
J gene: TRBJ2-3
D gene: -
V gene: TRBV3-1/TRBV3-2

CDR3 protein: CATSDPGTGQETQYF
J gene: TRBJ2-5
D gene: TRBD1
V gene: TRBV24-1

CDR3 protein: CASSPMVDTQYF
J gene: TRBJ2-3
D gene: -
V gene: TRBV12-3/TRBV12-4

CDR3 protein: CASSVETQYF
J gene: TRBJ2-5
D gene: -
V gene: TRBV2

CDR3 protein: CASSMGLAGVNEQFF
J gene: TRBJ2-1
D gene: TRBD2
V gene: TRBV27

CDR3 protein: CASSLAGRGPLQETQYF
J gene: TRBJ2-5
D gene: TRBD2
V gene: TRBV5-6

CDR3 protein: CASSSGGLNQPQHF
J gene: TRBJ1-5
D gene: -
V gene: TRBV28

CDR3 protein: CASSLGSGGNDQPQHF
J gene: TRBJ1-5
D gene: TRBD1
V gene: TRBV5-4

CDR3 protein: CASSLGQGSETQYF
J gene: TRBJ2-5
D gene: TRBD1
V gene: TRBV4-1